This is a list of T cell receptor beta chains from one sample in a study of blood T cell repertoires in COVID-19. Some clones are missing from TCRdb's copy, which holds only in-frame ones; the method was immunoSEQ multiplex PCR. The sample records fewer than 350,000 clones, over 80% being singletons. Sample: PBMCs or T cells enriched from blood (not recorded which). All receptors derive from a woman aged 25 to 39 with acute COVID-19. The CDR3 runs from the conserved cysteine through the conserved F or W. A D gene is named only where the DNA matches it firmly. A row's size may be missing; if present it is once, few, many or a size class.

D gene | J gene | clone size | V gene | CDR3 protein | CDR3 DNA
NA | TRBJ1-4 | NA | TRBV27 | CASSLLGIQGVREKLFF | TGTGCCAGCAGTTTATTGGGTATACAGGGCGTAAGGGAAAAACTGTTTTTT
NA | TRBJ2-3 | NA | TRBV6-2/TRBV6-3 | CASSYDSGNTDTQYF | TGTGCCAGCAGTTACGATAGCGGAAACACAGATACGCAGTATTTT
TRBD1 | TRBJ2-1 | NA | TRBV5-1 | CASSFYRGTGNEQFF | TGCGCCAGCAGCTTTTACAGGGGGACAGGGAATGAGCAGTTCTTC
NA | TRBJ2-3 | NA | TRBV4-1 | CASSPTTGSTDTQYF | TGCGCCAGCAGCCCTACCACAGGGAGCACAGATACGCAGTATTTT
NA | TRBJ1-5 | NA | TRBV28 | CASRLLTYGNQPQHF | TGTGCCAGCAGGCTCCTAACCTATGGCAATCAGCCCCAGCATTTT
NA | TRBJ1-2 | NA | TRBV14 | CASSQASNGYTF | TGTGCCAGCAGCCAAGCCTCTAATGGCTACACCTTC
TRBD2 | TRBJ2-1 | NA | TRBV9 | CASSVSSGTTSYNEQFF | TGTGCCAGCAGCGTGTCTAGCGGAACTACCTCCTACAATGAGCAGTTCTTC
NA | TRBJ2-2 | NA | TRBV4-2 | CASSQEGAGWNTGELFF | TGTGCCAGCAGCCAAGAGGGTGCAGGGTGGAACACCGGGGAGCTGTTTTTT
TRBD1 | TRBJ1-1 | NA | TRBV7-8 | CASSLSPGQGIPEAFF | TGTGCCAGCAGCTTAAGCCCGGGACAGGGGATCCCTGAAGCTTTCTTT
TRBD2 | TRBJ2-1 | NA | TRBV15 | CATSSPELAGAYNEQFF | TGTGCCACCAGCAGCCCGGAGCTAGCGGGGGCCTACAATGAGCAGTTCTTC
TRBD2 | TRBJ2-6 | NA | TRBV28 | CASSPVAGTSGANVLTF | TGTGCCAGCAGTCCGGTAGCGGGGACCTCTGGGGCCAACGTCCTGACTTTC
TRBD1 | TRBJ1-4 | NA | TRBV28 | CASISGQGHEKLFF | TGTGCCAGCATCTCCGGACAGGGCCATGAAAAACTGTTTTTT
NA | TRBJ1-4 | NA | TRBV19 | CASSQHTTTNEKLFF | TGTGCCAGTAGTCAACACACTACAACTAATGAAAAACTGTTTTTT
NA | TRBJ2-3 | NA | TRBV6-2/TRBV6-3 | CASSQTYTSTDTQYF | TGTGCCAGCAGCCAGACTTACACTAGCACAGATACGCAGTATTTT
NA | TRBJ2-3 | NA | TRBV3-1/TRBV3-2 | CASTILGRVADTQYF | TGTGCCAGCACTATATTGGGCAGGGTGGCAGATACGCAGTATTTT
NA | TRBJ1-2 | NA | TRBV7-2 | CASSIRTVKKIGYGYTF | TGTGCCAGCAGCATCCGGACAGTAAAGAAAATAGGCTATGGCTACACCTTC
NA | TRBJ1-3 | NA | TRBV5-5 | CASSRGLTSGNTIYF | TGTGCCAGCAGCAGGGGACTGACTTCTGGAAACACCATATATTTT
TRBD1 | TRBJ2-7 | NA | TRBV19 | CASSISTGGTSYEQYF | TGTGCCAGTAGTATATCGACAGGGGGGACTTCCTACGAGCAGTACTTC
TRBD1 | TRBJ2-3 | few | TRBV18 | CASSPQTGSTDTQYF | TGTGCCAGCTCACCACAGACAGGGAGCACAGATACGCAGTATTTT
TRBD2 | TRBJ2-5 | once | TRBV9 | CASSVGLAAGQETQYF | TGTGCCAGCAGCGTAGGACTAGCGGCGGGCCAAGAGACCCAGTACTTC
NA | TRBJ2-6 | NA | TRBV3-1/TRBV3-2 | CASSQDSGSGANVLTF | TGTGCCAGCAGCCAAGATTCGGGCTCTGGGGCCAACGTCCTGACTTTC
TRBD1 | TRBJ1-1 | once | TRBV27 | CASSNGGRGQAFF | TGTGCCAGCAGTAATGGGGGCAGGGGGCAAGCTTTCTTT
NA | TRBJ2-5 | NA | TRBV3-1/TRBV3-2 | CASSRSTARGQETQYF | TGTGCCAGCAGCCGCTCCACGGCCAGGGGACAAGAGACCCAGTACTTC
NA | TRBJ1-2 | NA | TRBV27 | CASSSHRQWGYGYTF | TGTGCCAGCAGTTCACACAGACAGTGGGGCTATGGCTACACCTTC
TRBD1 | TRBJ1-2 | NA | TRBV2 | CASRTPGTGGDGYTF | TGTGCCAGTCGAACCCCCGGGACAGGGGGTGATGGCTACACCTTC
TRBD2 | TRBJ2-7 | few | TRBV7-9 | CASSFGTSGSYEQYF | TGTGCCAGCAGCTTCGGGACTAGCGGGAGCTACGAGCAGTACTTC
TRBD2 | TRBJ2-7 | few | TRBV27 | CASSLRGTSAYEQYF | TGTGCCAGCAGTTTAAGAGGGACTAGCGCCTACGAGCAGTACTTC
TRBD1 | TRBJ2-7 | NA | TRBV4-1 | CASSPLPGTGGYEQYF | TGCGCCAGCAGCCCCCTTCCCGGGACAGGGGGTTACGAGCAGTACTTC
NA | TRBJ1-5 | NA | TRBV19 | CASSIDLWGSWSNQPQHF | TGTGCCAGTAGTATAGATCTATGGGGCTCGTGGAGCAATCAGCCCCAGCATTTT
NA | TRBJ1-5 | NA | TRBV28 | CASSFFPNQPQHF | TGTGCCAGCAGTTTTTTTCCTAATCAGCCCCAGCATTTT
NA | TRBJ2-1 | NA | TRBV12-3/TRBV12-4 | CASSFVNEQFF | TGTGCCAGCAGTTTTGTAAATGAGCAGTTCTTC